Listed here are 29 T cell receptor beta chains from one sample, sequenced in a study of T cell changes during pregnancy in multiple sclerosis (dated by TCRdb to the late 2010s). The library was obtained by the immunoSEQ multiplex PCR assay. This immuneACCESS table, as held by TCRdb, lists in-frame sequences with V and J called but not all clones. Of the missing ones, under half trace to an unresolved V gene in checked studies; the others have no known cause. Present in this sample are tens of thousands of clones, around 92% of which were seen just once. The leading ten clones occupy 26% of the sample. Source: CD8+ T cells from peripheral blood mononuclear cells, taken before pregnancy. These TCRs come from a female donor with multiple sclerosis, enrolled in a pregnancy study.

V usage is TRBV27 and J usage is TRBJ1-1; no clear D gene. The V gene's germline CDR1 is MNHEY and CDR2 SMNVEV (reference sequence). There are 13 residues in the CDR3. Trimming removed 5 bases at V and 0 bases at J, with 7 bases between. CDR3 in amino acids: CASSPRVNTEAFF. CDR3 DNA sequence: TGTGCCAGCAGTCCCCGGGTGAACACTGAAGCTTTCTTT.

V usage is TRBV6-5 and J usage is TRBJ1-2, with unresolved D. CDR1 MNHEY and CDR2 SVGAGI come from the germline V gene. Deletions cut 8 bases from V and 8 bases from J, with 15 bases between. The CDR3 loop spans 12 amino acids. CDR3 bases: TGTGCCAGCTCAGATGGAGTAAGAGGCTACACCTTC. Amino acid sequence: CASSDGVRGYTF.

The chain links TRBV29-1 to TRBJ2-5; D gene ambiguous. The CDR3 length is 12 residues. Germline CDR1 and CDR2: SQVTM and ANQGSEA. V gave up 3 bases and J gave up 2 bases, with 7 bases separating them. The CDR3 region is CSVDIQQETQYF. DNA for the CDR3: TGCAGCGTTGATATACAGCAAGAGACCCAGTACTTC.

This sequence joins TRBV19 and TRBJ1-1, with 11 bases that match TRBD1. The CDR3 loop spans 16 amino acids. With V trimmed by 9 bases and J by 2 bases, 11 bases remained unmatched. Per germline, CDR1 LNHDA and CDR2 SQIVND (reference sequence). The CDR3 spells CASREDRGRINTEAFF. The CDR3 bases are TGTGCCAGCAGGGAGGACAGGGGGCGGATCAACACTGAAGCTTTCTTT.

This rearrangement joins TRBV27 to TRBJ2-7, with 12 bases matching TRBD1. This CDR3 region has 15 residues. V trimming: 5 bases; J trimming: 3 bases; junction bases outside the gene matches: 5. Germline values: CDR1 MNHEY, CDR2 SMNVEV (reference sequence). The CDR3 nucleotides are TGTGCCAGCAGTCTCGGGACAGGGGGCCTCTACGAGCAGTACTTC. Residues: CASSLGTGGLYEQYF.

V is TRBV27 and J is TRBJ2-1; 9 bases map to TRBD1. Looked up from germline, CDR1 is MNHEY and CDR2 is SMNVEV (reference sequence). The CDR3 runs 14 residues. Trimming at V came to 4 bases and at J to 5 bases, leaving 3 bases not matched to a gene. CDR3 sequence reads: CASSWGDRDNEQFF. The CDR3 nucleotides are TGTGCCAGCAGTTGGGGGGACAGGGACAATGAGCAGTTCTTC.

The chain has TRBV6-5 and TRBJ2-2; 7 nucleotides match TRBD1. The V and J ends lost 6 bases and 4 bases, in that order; junction bases with no gene match: 8. In germline, CDR1 is MNHEY, CDR2 SVGAGI. The CDR3 totals 15 residues. The CDR3 region is CASRPGTASTGELFF. Here the CDR3 DNA reads TGTGCCAGCAGACCCGGGACAGCAAGCACCGGGGAGCTGTTTTTT.

V and J are TRBV5-4 and TRBJ2-1; 11 bases fit TRBD2. V shed 7 bases and J 7 bases; nucleotides not matched to a gene: 7. The germline V gene has CDR1 SGHNT and CDR2 YYREEE (reference sequence). This CDR3 region has 14 residues. The CDR3 loop reads CASALAGGLNEQFF. CDR3 bases: TGTGCCAGCGCGCTAGCGGGAGGTCTTAATGAGCAGTTCTTC.

This sequence joins TRBV9 and TRBJ2-1, with 8 bases that match TRBD2. The CDR3 contains 15 residues. Looked up from germline, CDR1 is SGDLS and CDR2 is YYNGEE. The trim removed 0 bases at V and 6 bases at J, leaving 5 bases unmatched. The CDR3 region is CASSVDLAGGNEQFF. The CDR3 region has the DNA TGTGCCAGCAGCGTAGATCTAGCGGGCGGCAATGAGCAGTTCTTC.

DNA for the CDR3: TGTGCCAGCAGTTACTCGACTTACGAGCAGTACTTC. Translation gives CASSYSTYEQYF. The chain joins TRBV6-6 to TRBJ2-5; D unresolved. TRBJ2-7 explains the end of the DNA better; the J call may be wrong. Germline values: CDR1 MNHNY, CDR2 SVGAGI (reference sequence). The CDR3 loop spans 12 amino acids.

This rearrangement joins TRBV13 to TRBJ1-1, with unresolved D. Germline V gene sequence: CDR1 PRHDT, CDR2 FYEKMQ (reference sequence). This CDR3 is 13 amino acids long. Trimming removed 4 bases from V and 5 bases from J, with 11 bases in between. The CDR3 spells CASSSGEGTEAFF. The CDR3 coding sequence is TGTGCCAGCAGCTCCGGGGAGGGAACTGAAGCTTTCTTT.

The chain links TRBV23-1 to TRBJ2-6; TRBD1 is a possible D gene (6 bases). TRBV23-1 is sorted into the ORF group, with uncertain function. The CDR3 extends over 18 amino acids. The ends were cut back, 2 bases at V and 0 bases at J, with 14 bases in the middle. CDR3 in amino acids: CASSQVQQGISGANVLTF. CDR3 bases: TGCGCCAGCAGTCAAGTACAGCAGGGGATCTCTGGGGCCAACGTCCTGACTTTC.

As regards this clone: The sample holds other DNA sequences that translate to the same CDR3. This chain uses TRBV7-9 with TRBJ2-7; TRBD2 is a possible D gene (6 bases). V was clipped by 0 bases and J by 3 bases, with 15 bases between them. This CDR3 has 16 amino acids. Germline loops: CDR1 SEHNR, CDR2 FQNEAQ (reference sequence). The CDR3 sequence: CASSLAGGTAVYEQYF. The CDR3 nucleotides read TGTGCCAGCAGCTTAGCGGGCGGGACGGCTGTCTACGAGCAGTACTTC. Together with reference TRBV7-9 and TRBJ2-7, the CDR3 gives the full variable domain: DTGVSQNPRHKITKRGQNVTFRCDPISEHNRLYWYRQTLGQGPEFLTYFQNEAQLEKSRLLSDRFSAERPKGSFSTLEIQRTEQGDSAMYLCASSLAGGTAVYEQYFGPGTRLTVT.

This chain uses TRBV7-9 with TRBJ1-2; 7 bases are a match to TRBD1. V lost 5 bases and J lost 2; bases outside the gene matches: 11. The CDR3 runs 16 residues. Germline V gene sequence: CDR1 SEHNR, CDR2 FQNEAQ (reference sequence). The CDR3 coding sequence is TGTGCCAGCAGCCCCAGTACGGGACAGCCAAACTATGGCTACACCTTC. It codes for CASSPSTGQPNYGYTF.

This sequence joins TRBV25-1 and TRBJ2-7; possibly TRBD1 for D (5 bases). The CDR3 runs to 14 residues. V gave up 4 bases and J gave up 1 base, with 11 bases separating them. Germline V lookup: CDR1 MGHDK, CDR2 SYGVNS. The CDR3 nucleotides are TGTGCCAGCAGTGGGGGCGGAGAATCCTACGAGCAGTACTTC. This encodes CASSGGGESYEQYF.

The V gene is TRBV5-6, the J gene TRBJ1-6; TRBD1 matches at 9 bases. Germline trimming cut 4 bases from V and 10 bases from J; bases unmatched to any gene: 9. The germline CDR1 and CDR2 sequences are SGHDT and YYEEEE. The CDR3 sequence is 15 residues long. The CDR3 DNA reads TGTGCCAGCAGCCCGGCCGGGACAGGGCGATCACCCCTCCACTTT. Encoded protein: CASSPAGTGRSPLHF.

The chain recombines TRBV5-4 with TRBJ2-7; TRBD2 might be the D (5 bases). V shed 0 bases and J shed 3 bases, with 10 bases lying between them. Germline lookup yields CDR1 SGHNT and CDR2 YYREEE (reference sequence). CDR3 length: 14 amino acids. The CDR3 is CASSLDRGGYEQYF. CDR3 sequence (DNA): TGTGCCAGCAGCTTGGATCGAGGAGGCTACGAGCAGTACTTC.

The J gene is TRBJ1-2, the V gene TRBV5-1; maybe TRBD1 (5 bases). Germline-derived CDR1 and CDR2 are SGHRS and YFSETQ. The CDR3 is 13 amino acids. V was cut by 0 bases and J by 6 bases, with 9 bases left in between. The CDR3, as DNA: TGCGCCAGCAGCTTGGCAGGGTTCCATGGCTACACCTTC. As protein: CASSLAGFHGYTF.

The chain uses TRBV9 and TRBJ2-5, with 10 bases aligning to TRBD1. The J call may be in error: the DNA end matches TRBJ2-7 better. Germline assignment: CDR1 SGDLS and CDR2 YYNGEE. This CDR3 comprises 14 residues. The DNA of the CDR3 is TGTGCCAGCAGCGAACGGACAGGGGGCTACGAGCAGTACTTC. This codes for CASSERTGGYEQYF.

The chain joins TRBV6-1 to TRBJ2-7; 13 bases are a match to TRBD2. Germline CDR1 is MNHNS and CDR2 is SASEGT. V lost 0 bases and J lost 3; bases outside the gene matches: 2. The CDR3 totals 16 residues. CDR3 DNA: TGTGCCAGCAGTGAAGCGGGACTAGCGGGATTCTACGAGCAGTACTTC. It codes for CASSEAGLAGFYEQYF.

This chain's CDR3 is CASSLVPGGTDTQYF. The DNA for the CDR3 is TGTGCCAGCAGTTTAGTCCCGGGGGGGACAGATACGCAGTATTTT. V usage is TRBV27 and J usage is TRBJ2-3, with 8 positions matching TRBD2. CDR1 MNHEY and CDR2 SMNVEV come from the germline V gene (reference sequence). The CDR3 is 15 amino acids. V lost 2 bases, J lost 3 bases, and 4 bases stayed unmatched.

This clone came up once. V gene TRBV9 combines with J gene TRBJ2-1, with 7 bases aligning to TRBD1. With 3 bases clipped from V and 7 bases from J, the junction kept 10 bases outside the gene matches. From germline, CDR1 is SGDLS and CDR2 YYNGEE. This CDR3 comprises 15 residues. CDR3 nucleotides: TGTGCCAGCAGCGGAAGCGAGGACAGGTCAAATGAGCAGTTCTTC. It specifies CASSGSEDRSNEQFF. Looking up the rest from reference TRBV9 and TRBJ2-1 gives the full variable domain: DSGVTQTPKHLITATGQRVTLRCSPRSGDLSVYWYQQSLDQGLQFLIQYYNGEERAKGNILERFSAQQFPDLHSELNLSSLELGDSALYFCASSGSEDRSNEQFFGPGTRLTVL.

This sequence joins TRBV2 and TRBJ2-7; D is uncertain. Deletions cut 3 bases from V and 0 bases from J, with 9 bases between. The CDR3 covers 14 residues. Germline V gives CDR1 SNHLY, CDR2 FYNNEI. This chain's CDR3 is CASSERLSSYEQYF. Here the CDR3 DNA reads TGTGCCAGCAGTGAGAGGTTGAGCTCCTACGAGCAGTACTTC.

The gene calls are TRBV7-2 and TRBJ1-1; D not certain. The CDR3 is made up of 17 amino acids. Trimming shortened V by 1 base and J by 4 bases, and 19 bases separated the two germline ends. Per the germline V gene, CDR1 is SGHTA and CDR2 is FQGNSA. The CDR3 bases are TGTGCCAGCAGCTTAGATTTTGGGTTCGGGATCGGCACTGAAGCTTTCTTT. The encoded protein is CASSLDFGFGIGTEAFF.

The chain joins TRBV27 to TRBJ2-1, with a weak D call TRBD1 (6 bases). This CDR3 spans 14 amino acids. Trimming took off 6 bases at V and 3 bases at J, with 12 bases between the two ends. Per germline, CDR1 MNHEY and CDR2 SMNVEV (reference sequence). CDR3: CASRASRGYNEQFF. The CDR3 bases are TGTGCCAGCAGGGCTTCCAGGGGCTACAATGAGCAGTTCTTC.

The rearrangement links TRBV29-1 to TRBJ2-4, with 8 nucleotides matching TRBD2. CDR1 SQVTM and CDR2 ANQGSEA come from the germline V gene. The CDR3 contains 15 residues. The ends lost 3 bases at V and 1 base at J; junction bases unmatched: 5. CDR3 in amino acids: CSVEERGIAKNIQYF. CDR3 nucleotide sequence: TGCAGCGTTGAGGAGCGGGGGATTGCCAAAAACATTCAGTACTTC.

The rearrangement uses TRBV5-6 and TRBJ1-5, with D hard to call. Germline V gene sequence: CDR1 SGHDT, CDR2 YYEEEE. V lost 4 bases to trimming and J lost 7 bases, with 9 bases between them. This CDR3 has 12 amino acids. CDR3 region: CASSPGNQPQHF. As DNA, the CDR3 is TGTGCCAGCAGCCCGGGGAACCAGCCCCAGCATTTT.

This clone appeared once. The V and J genes are TRBV7-9 and TRBJ2-7; TRBD2 aligns across 14 bases. In germline, CDR1 is SEHNR, CDR2 FQNEAQ (reference sequence). This CDR3 spans 18 amino acids. V trimming: 5 bases; J trimming: 2 bases; junction bases outside the gene matches: 11. The DNA of the CDR3 is TGTGCCAGCAGCGGAACCGGGACTAGCGGGAGAGACACCTACGAGCAGTACTTC. Translating gives CASSGTGTSGRDTYEQYF.

The chain employs TRBV4-1 and TRBJ2-1; TRBD1 matches at 8 bases. Trimming removed 6 bases from V and 7 bases from J; junction bases left unmatched: 8. CDR1 is MGHRA and CDR2 is YSYEKL in the germline V gene. The CDR3 extends over 14 amino acids. CDR3 DNA: TGCGCCAGCAGTCTCGGACAGGGCGCAAATGAGCAGTTCTTC. Protein product: CASSLGQGANEQFF.